This paragraph reports one T cell receptor beta chain. The V gene lost 5 bases and the J gene lost 3 bases, with 11 bases spanning the gap. The CDR3 loop spans 14 amino acids. The germline CDR1 and CDR2 sequences are SEHNR and FQNEAQ (reference sequence). An amount of RNA that ranged from roughly 0.5 to 1 ug was reverse transcribed with random hexamers. With immunoSEQ multiplex PCR, TCR beta CDR3 was amplified across 54 Vbeta and 13 Jbeta. MiXCR, run by TCRdb on the immunoSEQ multiplex PCR reads, gives a single entry per CDR3 protein. Of about 200,000 distinct CDR3 sequences listed, more than 85% are singletons. This entry is derived from a study of CD8 T cells in Susac syndrome.

This clonotype originated in a human donor with multiple sclerosis. The sequenced sample was CD8+ T cells from PBMCs. This rearrangement joins TRBV7-9 to TRBJ1-5; TRBD1 might be the D (5 bases). The CDR3 loop reads CASSTWGDNQPQHF. CDR3 DNA: TGTGCCAGCAGCACATGGGGCGACAATCAGCCCCAGCATTTT. The entire variable domain, with the rest obtained from reference TRBV7-9 and TRBJ1-5, is as follows: DTGVSQNPRHKITKRGQNVTFRCDPISEHNRLYWYRQTLGQGPEFLTYFQNEAQLEKSRLLSDRFSAERPKGSFSTLEIQRTEQGDSAMYLCASSTWGDNQPQHFGDGTRLSIL.